Following are 14 T cell receptor beta chains from one sample sequenced in a study of cytomegalovirus exposure and HLA in healthy donors. Use of 60 Vbeta and 13 Jbeta primers characterized the PCR. Measured with immunoSEQ multiplex PCR; TCRdb has only the in-frame clones, and not every one. In the table there are approximately 190,000 clones, around 80% of which are singletons. The sample comprised PBMCs. The source of these receptors is a man aged 35 to 55 in good health and CMV-seropositive.

The chain links TRBV5-4 to TRBJ2-2; TRBD2 is a possible D gene (6 bases). The CDR3 has 16 amino acids. Germline CDR1 and CDR2: SGHNT and YYREEE (reference sequence). Trimming stripped 2 bases from V and 1 base from J, with 12 bases between. CDR3 residues: CASSFGGTGNTGELFF. Here the CDR3 DNA reads TGTGCCAGCAGCTTTGGCGGGACGGGGAACACCGGGGAGCTGTTTTTT.

The chain couples TRBV5-5 to TRBJ2-7; maybe TRBD1 (5 bases). This CDR3 spans 14 amino acids. V was shortened by 0 bases and J by 3 bases, with 10 bases between the two germline ends. From germline, CDR1 is SGHKS and CDR2 YYEKEE (reference sequence). The CDR3 is CASSLEQEDYEQYF. The CDR3 coding sequence is TGTGCCAGCAGCTTGGAACAGGAAGACTACGAGCAGTACTTC.

The chain has TRBV2 and TRBJ2-3, with TRBD2 matching over 13 bases. After removal of 5 bases from V and 4 bases from J, the junction contained 9 bases not matched to a gene. From germline, CDR1 is SNHLY and CDR2 FYNNEI. The CDR3 runs 17 residues. This CDR3 reads CASSRSGTSGTPDTQYF. DNA for the CDR3: TGTGCCAGCAGTCGCTCCGGGACTAGCGGGACCCCAGATACGCAGTATTTT.

This clone came up once. The chain is built from TRBV29-1 and TRBJ2-2; 7 bases line up with TRBD1. CDR3 length equals 16 residues. CDR1 SQVTM and CDR2 ANQGSEA come from the germline V gene. V lost 4 bases to trimming and J lost 4 bases; unmatched junction nucleotides: 12. The CDR3 sequence: CSVGARGKSGTGELFF. The CDR3 DNA is TGCAGCGTTGGGGCCAGGGGGAAGTCGGGCACCGGGGAGCTGTTTTTT.

This chain joins TRBV2 and TRBJ2-1; D remains unclear. The CDR3 sequence is 15 residues long. V was pared by 8 bases and J by 7 bases, with 21 bases between. Germline V CDR1 and CDR2: SNHLY, FYNNEI. This CDR3 reads CASFLSWATTNEQFF. The DNA of the CDR3 is TGTGCCAGCTTCTTGAGTTGGGCTACGACGAATGAGCAGTTCTTC.

The gene calls are TRBV19 and TRBJ1-1; D may be TRBD1 (5 bases). The CDR3 loop spans 11 amino acids. Germline-derived CDR1 and CDR2 are LNHDA and SQIVND (reference sequence). V dropped 6 bases and J dropped 10 bases, with 12 bases sitting between them. CDR3 nucleotides: TGTGCCAGTAGGATGGGGCTAGGAGCTTTCTTT. Translation gives CASRMGLGAFF.

CDR3 bases: TGTGCCAGCAGTTACCAGGGCCTAGCGGGAGCAGATACGCAGTATTTT. Protein: CASSYQGLAGADTQYF. The chain links TRBV6-6 to TRBJ2-3; 10 nucleotides align to TRBD2. Germline V gene data show CDR1 as MNHNY and CDR2 as SVGAGI (reference sequence). V lost 2 bases and J lost 4; bases outside the gene matches: 6. The CDR3 spans 16 residues.

The J gene is TRBJ1-5, the V gene TRBV28; D is unclear. Germline lookup yields CDR1 MDHEN and CDR2 SYDVKM. The CDR3 is made up of 14 amino acids. V lost 2 bases and J lost 2, with 7 bases in between. CDR3 amino acids: CASSLPRGNQPQHF. As DNA, the CDR3 is TGTGCCAGCAGTTTACCACGGGGCAATCAGCCCCAGCATTTT.

This sequence joins TRBV4-1 and TRBJ2-4; D might be TRBD1 (5 bases). The length of the CDR3 is 15 residues. Per the germline V gene, CDR1 is MGHRA and CDR2 is YSYEKL. V was cut by 0 bases and J by 7 bases, with 13 bases left in between. Here the CDR3 DNA reads TGCGCCAGCAGCCAAGACGGACAATGGTCCAACATTCAGTACTTC. Translating gives CASSQDGQWSNIQYF.

This sequence joins TRBV30 and TRBJ1-1; D ambiguous. The CDR3 extends over 13 amino acids. Germline loops: CDR1 GTSNPN, CDR2 SVGIG (reference sequence). With 2 bases removed from V and 1 base from J, the gap between germline ends came to 8 bases. CDR3 protein: CAWSYSANTEAFF. The CDR3 nucleotides read TGTGCCTGGAGTTACAGTGCGAACACTGAAGCTTTCTTT.

A few counts support this clone. The rearrangement joins TRBV11-2 to TRBJ2-7; a possible D gene is TRBD2 (6 bases). The CDR3 contains 16 residues. CDR1 and CDR2 (germline): SGHAT, FQNNGV. V lost 5 bases to trimming and J lost 3 bases, with 20 bases between them. This CDR3 reads CASSRNRDWEYYEQYF. The CDR3 DNA reads TGTGCCAGCAGCCGCAACCGGGACTGGGAGTACTACGAGCAGTACTTC.

This chain links TRBV27 with TRBJ2-5; 7 nucleotides match TRBD1. The CDR3 runs to 17 residues. V was pared by 6 bases and J by 4 bases, with 17 bases of the junction left unmatched. Germline assignment: CDR1 MNHEY and CDR2 SMNVEV (reference sequence). The CDR3 DNA sequence: TGTGCCAGCAGCCGAACCCTGACAGGGTTCCGAAGAGAGACCCAGTACTTC. Amino acid sequence: CASSRTLTGFRRETQYF.

The rearrangement uses TRBV9 and TRBJ2-5, with TRBD2 matching over 7 bases. The CDR3 runs to 13 residues. CDR1 and CDR2 from the germline V gene are SGDLS and YYNGEE. Trimming took 2 bases from V and 5 from J; bases not matched to a gene: 3. CDR3 sequence (DNA): TGTGCCAGCAGCGTGCGGGAGTTGGAGACCCAGTACTTC. It specifies CASSVRELETQYF.

This sequence joins TRBV2 and TRBJ2-1, with D hard to call. The V end was cut by 3 bases, the J end by 8 bases, with 2 bases between. The CDR3 is 10 amino acids. Germline CDR1 reads SNHLY; CDR2 reads FYNNEI. The CDR3 DNA is TGTGCCAGCAGTGACTATGAGCAGTTCTTC. Protein: CASSDYEQFF. The variable domain in full, completed from reference TRBV2 and TRBJ2-1, reads EPEVTQTPSHQVTQMGQEVILRCVPISNHLYFYWYRQILGQKVEFLVSFYNNEISEKSEIFDDQFSVERPDGSNFTLKIRSTKLEDSAMYFCASSDYEQFFGPGTRLTVL.